This T cell receptor (beta chain) was sequenced in a study of cytomegalovirus exposure and HLA in healthy donors. General observations from the study: An analysis was carried out later, and it reportedly showed fewer N-insertions in an Asian-associated ancestry cluster than the roughly 670-donor mean.

With 60 Vbeta and 13 Jbeta primers, the PCR was carried out. The repertoire was sequenced with immunoSEQ multiplex PCR; TCRdb's copy has only in-frame clones and lacks some. This sample's clone table lists 150,000 to 200,000 clones. Germline V lookup: CDR1 SEHNR, CDR2 FQNEAQ (reference sequence). V shed 4 bases and J 4 bases; nucleotides not matched to a gene: 8. CDR3 length equals 16 residues. A remark on this clone: Antigen unknown.

J is TRBJ1-4 and V is TRBV7-9, with TRBD1 matching 8 bases. The sample comprised PBMCs. This clonotype originated in a woman aged 60-75 years in good health and CMV-seronegative. As DNA, the CDR3 is TGTGCCAGCAGCTCACAGGGGGGCGGAATTAATGAAAAACTGTTTTTT. It specifies CASSSQGGGINEKLFF.